This T cell receptor beta chain was identified during a study of T cell responses to AZD1222 COVID-19 vaccine. TCRdb's copy holds only in-frame clones and misses some; the assay was immunoSEQ multiplex PCR. This table holds 170,000 or so clones, 90% to 95% found once. There are 16 residues in the CDR3. Germline V CDR1 and CDR2: SGHVS, FQNEAQ. J gave up 2 bases and V 5 bases, and 8 bases lay outside the gene matches. Whole-study findings and limits: After the peak T cell response, and only then, were repertoires sampled. The study found Spike-specific TCR breadth and depth rose after two AZD1222 doses.

Remarks on this clone: The antigen is unknown.

The source is an adult in good health. Specimen: peripheral blood, collected on day 0 of AZD1222 vaccination. The V gene is TRBV7-8, the J gene TRBJ2-3, with 9 bases identical to TRBD2. The chain's CDR3 is CASSEGTSLITDTQYF. The DNA of the CDR3 is TGTGCCAGCAGCGAGGGGACTAGCCTCATCACAGATACGCAGTATTTT.